One sample yielded the 32 T cell receptor beta chains listed below, sequenced in a study of shared clonotypes between healthy human individuals. TCRdb's copy holds only in-frame clones and misses some; the assay was immunoSEQ multiplex PCR. The repertoire holds 470,000 or so clones, with around four fifths as singletons. Source material: PBMCs. These receptors were taken from a woman aged 40 to 55 in good health. Some clones in this sample may be carry-over from other donors' samples.

This chain links TRBV11-2 with TRBJ2-7, with TRBD2 identical over 11 bases. This CDR3 has 16 residues. Germline V gene lookup returns CDR1 SGHAT and CDR2 FQNNGV. The V segment lost 5 bases and the J segment 1 base; nucleotides outside the gene matches: 7. CDR3 sequence reads: CASSPSGTSGSYEQYF. For the CDR3, the DNA is TGTGCCAGCAGCCCATCCGGGACTAGCGGATCCTACGAGCAGTACTTC.

Regarding this clone: Additional DNA sequences in this sample encode the identical CDR3. The genes are TRBV28 and TRBJ2-7, with 11 bases lining up with TRBD1. Germline V gene sequence: CDR1 MDHEN, CDR2 SYDVKM. The CDR3 sequence is 15 residues long. J gave up 3 bases and V 5 bases, and 6 bases lay outside the gene matches. The CDR3, as DNA: TGTGCCAGCAGTCTGCCCGGGACAGGGGGCTACGAGCAGTACTTC. It translates to CASSLPGTGGYEQYF.

The rearrangement joins TRBV2 to TRBJ1-5; D gene unclear. From germline, CDR1 is SNHLY and CDR2 FYNNEI. The V end lost 0 bases, the J end lost 1 base, and 10 bases lay between the germline ends. This CDR3 contains 16 residues. CDR3 protein: CASSEALRASNQPQHF. The CDR3 region has the DNA TGTGCCAGCAGTGAAGCACTGAGGGCGAGCAATCAGCCCCAGCATTTT.

The V gene is TRBV28, the J gene TRBJ2-3, with unresolved D. In germline, CDR1 is MDHEN, CDR2 SYDVKM. The CDR3 consists of 17 residues. The germline V and J ends were trimmed by 2 bases and 1 base, with 16 bases remaining between them. DNA of the CDR3: TGTGCCAGCAGTTTAACGGCCCCTGGGTCGGGCACAGATACGCAGTATTTT. Its protein is CASSLTAPGSGTDTQYF.

The CDR3 bases are TGCAGCGTTGGACAGAACACAGATACGCAGTATTTT. Protein: CSVGQNTDTQYF. V and J are TRBV29-1 and TRBJ2-3; possible D gene TRBD1, 5 bases. Germline-derived CDR1 and CDR2 are SQVTM and ANQGSEA. This CDR3 comprises 12 residues. V dropped 4 bases and J dropped 2 bases, with 7 bases sitting between them.

The CDR3 region has the DNA TGTGCCAGCAGTTTGACCAGAATGAACACTGAAGCTTTCTTT. Its protein is CASSLTRMNTEAFF. The gene calls are TRBV27 and TRBJ1-1; D is uncertain. The CDR3 has 14 residues. Germline V CDR1 and CDR2: MNHEY, SMNVEV (reference sequence). The ends were cut back, 3 bases at V and 0 bases at J, with 8 bases in the middle.

The table lists this clone with a few counts. The V gene is TRBV7-3, the J gene TRBJ2-3; D remains ambiguous. V lost 5 bases to trimming and J lost 2 bases, with 17 bases between them. CDR3 length: 16 residues. Germline V gene sequence: CDR1 SGHTA, CDR2 FQGTGA. The CDR3 loop reads CASSPDLRAPTDTQYF. The CDR3 nucleotides are TGTGCCAGCAGCCCAGACCTCCGAGCCCCCACAGATACGCAGTATTTT.

V gene TRBV10-3 combines with J gene TRBJ2-1; the match to TRBD2 covers 13 bases. Unmatched junction bases numbered 6, after V lost 6 bases and J lost 7 bases. The CDR3 is 15 residues long. CDR1 is ENHRY, CDR2 SYGVKD, per germline. The CDR3 DNA sequence: TGTGCCATCAGCCTCGGACTAGCGGGAGTTAATGAGCAGTTCTTC. This gives the protein CAISLGLAGVNEQFF.

The rearrangement joins TRBV19 to TRBJ1-1, with D perhaps TRBD1 (5 bases). Per the germline V gene, CDR1 is LNHDA and CDR2 is SQIVND (reference sequence). This CDR3 spans 13 amino acids. Trimming shortened V by 5 bases and J by 5 bases, and 12 bases separated the two germline ends. CDR3 amino acids: CASSPGAGTEAFF. Here the CDR3 DNA reads TGTGCCAGTAGTCCCGGGGCGGGTACTGAAGCTTTCTTT.

This chain connects TRBV28 to TRBJ2-5; D is unresolved. The CDR3 sequence is 13 residues long. Germline-derived CDR1 and CDR2 are MDHEN and SYDVKM. V lost 6 bases and J 7 bases, leaving 15 bases between the germline ends. This CDR3 reads CASSQVPGGTQYF. The CDR3 DNA reads as TGTGCCAGCAGCCAGGTCCCGGGCGGGACCCAGTACTTC. The full variable domain, rest sourced from reference TRBV28 and TRBJ2-5, is DVKVTQSSRYLVKRTGEKVFLECVQDMDHENMFWYRQDPGLGLRLIYFSYDVKMKEKGDIPEGYSVSREKKERFSLILESASTNQTSMYLCASSQVPGGTQYFGPGTRLLVL.

The V gene is TRBV6-1, the J gene TRBJ1-2; no definite D call. Germline CDR1 MNHNS, CDR2 SASEGT. Trimming pared 5 bases from V and 5 bases from J, leaving 15 bases between. The CDR3 sequence is 14 residues long. The DNA of the CDR3 is TGTGCCAGCAGTCGTCGAAATGGAGATTATGGCTACACCTTC. Residues: CASSRRNGDYGYTF.

The V call is TRBV27, the J call TRBJ2-7; 7 nucleotides line up with TRBD1. The CDR3 loop spans 15 amino acids. The germline V gene encodes CDR1 MNHEY and CDR2 SMNVEV (reference sequence). The junction had 11 bases not matched to a gene; V was cut back by 5 bases and J by 4 bases. CDR3 bases: TGTGCCAGCAGTCCCACCGGGACAGCGGATTACGAGCAGTACTTC. It yields the protein CASSPTGTADYEQYF.

This chain connects TRBV5-1 to TRBJ2-1; D is tentatively TRBD1 or TRBD2 (5 bases each). CDR1 and CDR2 from the germline V gene are SGHRS and YFSETQ. The V end was cut by 0 bases, the J end by 0 bases, with 13 bases between. The CDR3 is 17 residues long. The CDR3 DNA is TGCGCCAGCAGCTTGGAGCCGCTTGGGACCTCCTACAATGAGCAGTTCTTC. This sequence encodes CASSLEPLGTSYNEQFF.

This clone was counted a single time. The V and J genes are TRBV19 and TRBJ1-1, with D uncertain. Trimming took 4 bases from V and 6 from J, leaving 15 bases between them. CDR1 and CDR2 (germline): LNHDA, SQIVND (reference sequence). The CDR3 is made up of 14 amino acids. The CDR3 coding sequence is TGTGCCAGTAGTACCCGCGGACGTTCAGCTGAAGCTTTCTTT. Residues: CASSTRGRSAEAFF.

CDR3 nucleotides: TGTGCCAGCAGTTCCGGGGGCACTAACTATGGCTACACCTTC. The encoded protein is CASSSGGTNYGYTF. The rearrangement joins TRBV2 to TRBJ1-2, with a weak D call TRBD1 (6 bases). The CDR3 is made up of 14 amino acids. V shed 5 bases and J shed 0 bases, with 10 bases lying between them. CDR1 and CDR2 from the germline V gene are SNHLY and FYNNEI.

V is TRBV29-1 and J is TRBJ2-7, with a weak D call TRBD2 (6 bases). Germline V lookup: CDR1 SQVTM, CDR2 ANQGSEA. V was trimmed by 3 bases and J by 6 bases, leaving 12 bases between them. The CDR3 has 12 amino acids. CDR3 nucleotides: TGCAGCGTTGATGCCCCGCGGGGCGAGCAGTACTTC. This codes for CSVDAPRGEQYF.

The rearrangement uses TRBV4-3 and TRBJ2-7; D possibly corresponds to TRBD2 (6 bases). Germline CDR1 is LGHNA and CDR2 is YSLEER. Between the trimmed V and J ends, which lost 0 bases and 7 bases, there was a span of 19 bases. CDR3 size: 16 residues. The CDR3 DNA reads as TGCGCCAGCAGCCAAGATGGTGGAGGGGTCGGACTAGAGCAGTACTTC. This sequence encodes CASSQDGGGVGLEQYF.

This chain uses TRBV7-6 with TRBJ2-5, with D possibly TRBD2 on 6 matching bases. This CDR3 region has 14 residues. V was clipped by 2 bases and J by 4 bases, with 11 bases between them. From germline, CDR1 is SGHVS and CDR2 FNYEAQ. The CDR3 DNA reads TGTGCCAGCAGCTTACAATCGGGAGCAGAGACCCAGTACTTC. Translated: CASSLQSGAETQYF.

Points on this clone: A much larger clone sits a single nucleotide away, making a read error possible. The CDR3 carries no conserved terminal phenylalanine or tryptophan, so it likely arises from a read error. V and J are TRBV5-1 and TRBJ1-1, with a tentative D call TRBD1 (6 bases). Looked up from germline, CDR1 is SGHRS and CDR2 is YFSETQ. Trimming pared 1 base from V and 4 bases from J, leaving 8 bases between. The CDR3 is 13 amino acids. The CDR3 protein is CASSLRGGTEAFL. The CDR3 nucleotides read TGCGCCAGCAGCTTGAGGGGGGGCACTGAAGCTTTCCTT.

As to this clone: Germline and junction disagree at one end, which may indicate a read error. This chain connects TRBV10-3 to TRBJ1-5; D remains ambiguous. This CDR3 comprises 13 residues. Germline V CDR1 and CDR2: ENHRY, SYGVKD. The CDR3 protein is CVISRGLGQPQHF. CDR3 DNA: TGTGTCATCAGCCGGGGTTTGGGGCAGCCCCAGCATTTT.

The chain employs TRBV28 and TRBJ2-7, with 12 bases fitting TRBD2. CDR1 MDHEN and CDR2 SYDVKM come from the germline V gene. The J segment lost 5 bases and the V segment lost 4 bases, leaving 12 bases of the junction unmatched. The CDR3 has 17 amino acids. CDR3 in DNA: TGTGCCAGCAGTTCCCCCCGGGCTAGCGGGAGGGTCGACGAGCAGTACTTC. It is translated as CASSSPRASGRVDEQYF.

The chain is built from TRBV7-2 and TRBJ1-5; D unclear. This CDR3 has 13 amino acids. V was shortened by 3 bases and J by 10 bases, with 13 bases between the two germline ends. Looked up from germline, CDR1 is SGHTA and CDR2 is FQGNSA. The CDR3 here is CASSFSAVSPQHF. The DNA for the CDR3 is TGTGCCAGCAGCTTTTCCGCCGTCAGCCCCCAGCATTTT.

V is TRBV27 and J is TRBJ2-3; 7 nucleotides match TRBD1. The CDR3 is made up of 16 amino acids. Germline trimming cut 1 base from V and 4 bases from J; bases unmatched to any gene: 8. Germline CDR1 MNHEY, CDR2 SMNVEV (reference sequence). CDR3: CASSLWTPRGPDTQYF. The CDR3 nucleotides read TGTGCCAGCAGTTTATGGACACCGAGGGGGCCAGATACGCAGTATTTT.

With respect to this clone: The identical CDR3 is also encoded by other nucleotide sequences in the sample. The J gene is TRBJ2-1, the V gene TRBV2, with TRBD2 matching 11 bases. This CDR3 is 15 amino acids long. Trimming cost V 3 bases and J 4 bases; bases outside gene matches: 2. Germline V gene data show CDR1 as SNHLY and CDR2 as FYNNEI. The CDR3 nucleotides are TGTGCCAGCAGTGAGCTAGCGGGAGGTTACAATGAGCAGTTCTTC. Its protein product is CASSELAGGYNEQFF.

The V call is TRBV5-6, the J call TRBJ1-1; D is undetermined. Germline-derived CDR1 and CDR2 are SGHDT and YYEEEE. The CDR3 totals 13 residues. Trimming took 5 bases from V and 1 from J, leaving 9 bases between them. In DNA, the CDR3 is TGTGCCAGCAGGGGGAGCAGGAACACTGAAGCTTTCTTT. Its protein is CASRGSRNTEAFF.

The CDR3 loop is CASSRHDYSNQPQHF. Written as DNA, the CDR3 is TGCGCCAGCAGTAGACACGATTATAGCAATCAGCCCCAGCATTTT. V and J are TRBV10-2 and TRBJ1-5; D gene ambiguous. Per the germline V gene, CDR1 is WSHSY and CDR2 is SAAADI. The CDR3 extends over 15 amino acids. Trimming stripped 5 bases from V and 0 bases from J, with 11 bases between.

DNA of the CDR3: TGTGCCAGCAGCTGGTCTAGCGGGGGCACCGGGGAGCTGTTTTTT. It yields the protein CASSWSSGGTGELFF. The gene calls are TRBV11-1 and TRBJ2-2; the match to TRBD2 covers 10 bases. The CDR3 contains 15 residues. Germline lookup yields CDR1 SGHAT and CDR2 FQDESV (reference sequence). Losses at the gene ends were 4 bases for V and 4 bases for J; bases not matched to a gene: 3.

The V call is TRBV6-4, the J call TRBJ2-3; 11 positions agree with TRBD1. Germline V gene lookup returns CDR1 MRHNA and CDR2 SNTAGT. The ends lost 2 bases at V and 5 bases at J; junction bases unmatched: 0. This CDR3 has 14 amino acids. Here the CDR3 reads CASSDGTGGDTQYF. The CDR3, as DNA: TGTGCCAGCAGTGACGGGACAGGGGGAGATACGCAGTATTTT.

The rearrangement links TRBV19 to TRBJ1-4, with a possible D match to TRBD1 (6 bases). The CDR3 loop spans 14 amino acids. V lost 4 bases and J lost 7, with 13 bases in between. Germline lookup yields CDR1 LNHDA and CDR2 SQIVND (reference sequence). The CDR3 sequence: CASSTTGTPEKLFF. In DNA form, the CDR3 reads TGTGCCAGTAGTACAACCGGGACACCTGAAAAACTGTTTTTT.

This clone was seen a few times. The chain is built from TRBV19 and TRBJ1-5; D might be TRBD1 (5 bases). CDR1 is LNHDA and CDR2 is SQIVND in the germline V gene (reference sequence). The CDR3 contains 14 residues. Trimming shortened V by 1 base and J by 7 bases, and 11 bases separated the two germline ends. The CDR3 sequence: CASSIGGSMQPQHF. CDR3 bases: TGTGCCAGTAGTATAGGGGGCAGTATGCAGCCCCAGCATTTT.

The rearrangement uses TRBV30 and TRBJ1-2; no definite D call. The V end lost 8 bases, the J end lost 2 bases, and 15 bases lay between the germline ends. The CDR3 covers 13 residues. Germline values: CDR1 GTSNPN, CDR2 SVGIG (reference sequence). CDR3 residues: CANLVGPNYGYTF. DNA for the CDR3: TGTGCCAACCTAGTCGGACCGAACTATGGCTACACCTTC.

The V and J genes are TRBV28 and TRBJ1-2, with D hard to call. The CDR3 contains 12 residues. Deletions cut 4 bases from V and 4 bases from J, with 7 bases between. CDR1 MDHEN and CDR2 SYDVKM come from the germline V gene. CDR3 protein: CASSWSVYGYTF. CDR3 in DNA: TGTGCCAGCAGTTGGTCAGTCTATGGCTACACCTTC.